This T cell receptor beta chain is drawn from a study of immune characterization of retroperitoneal liposarcoma. TCRdb reprocessed the PCR reads with MiXCR, giving one entry per CDR3 protein. The sample includes approximately 11,000 distinct CDR3 sequences, approximately 22% of them seen just once. This clonotype was detected many times. From germline, CDR1 is SGHVS and CDR2 FNYEAQ. The CDR3 contains 14 residues. V was shortened by 1 base and J by 13 bases, with 17 bases between the two germline ends. The chain has TRBV7-6 and TRBJ2-1; D is ambiguous. The sequence derives from a female donor with retroperitoneal liposarcoma. Sequencing was performed on blood. This CDR3 reads CASSLGGGQETQFF. CDR3 nucleotide sequence: TGTGCCAGCAGCTTAGGGGGTGGCCAAGAGACCCAGTTCTTC.